This TCR beta chain was sequenced during a study of T cells in Graves' hyperthyroidism and ophthalmopathy. Each ophthalmopathy patient scored at least 3 on the Clinical Activity Score and at least 4 on NOSPECS grade, with duration under 3 months. Clinical symptoms, serum thyroxine, TRAb, thyroid ultrasound and orbital computed tomography established diagnosis. TCR beta CDR3 regions were amplified from RNA. An initial round of RT-PCR targeting the TCR CDR3 relied on the HTBI primer set. TCRdb re-analysed the multiplex PCR reads in MiXCR, keeping a single row per CDR3 protein. The sample contains approximately 600,000 distinct CDR3 sequences, about 20% of which appear only once. The CDR3 totals 11 residues. Germline V CDR1 and CDR2: MNHNS, SASEGT. V lost 7 bases and J lost 6; bases outside the gene matches: 3. A few counts support this clonotype. Antigen specificity is unknown. Overall study results and limits: Peripheral blood also featured most of the thyroid clonotypes expanded above 0.001.

The specimen was blood. V is TRBV6-1 and J is TRBJ2-7; 7 positions agree with TRBD1. The clonotype comes from a young man with Graves' ophthalmopathy. CDR3 residues: CASTQGVEQYF. As DNA, the CDR3 is TGTGCCAGCACCCAGGGGGTCGAGCAGTACTTC.